Presented here are 22 T cell receptor beta chains from one specimen sequenced in a study of T cell responses to AZD1222 COVID-19 vaccine. Clones were read by immunoSEQ multiplex PCR, and TCRdb kept only the in-frame ones, dropping some. Here the sample spans some 280,000 clones, about 94% being singletons. Here the sequenced sample was peripheral blood, taken 28 days after the second AZD1222 dose. Receptors originate from an adult who received the AZD1222 COVID-19 vaccine.

The rearrangement uses TRBV4-1 and TRBJ2-4; D is ambiguous. Germline V lookup: CDR1 MGHRA, CDR2 YSYEKL. Trimming removed 8 bases from V and 4 bases from J, with 18 bases in between. The CDR3 is 15 residues long. Here the CDR3 DNA reads TGCGCCAGCTCAGGTTGGCCATCCGATAAAAACATTCAGTACTTC. Its translation is CASSGWPSDKNIQYF.

The chain combines TRBV30 with TRBJ1-1; D may be TRBD1 (5 bases). The germline V gene has CDR1 GTSNPN and CDR2 SVGIG (reference sequence). The CDR3 is 15 amino acids. Deletions cut 4 bases from V and 0 bases from J, with 15 bases between. CDR3 residues: CAWTLRGSLNTEAFF. The CDR3 DNA reads TGTGCCTGGACACTTAGGGGAAGCCTGAACACTGAAGCTTTCTTT.

The chain uses TRBV10-3 and TRBJ1-5; D gene ambiguous. Trimming shortened V by 5 bases and J by 5 bases, and 10 bases separated the two germline ends. Looked up from germline, CDR1 is ENHRY and CDR2 is SYGVKD. This CDR3 spans 13 amino acids. The chain's CDR3 is CAISLDGYQPQHF. CDR3 in DNA: TGTGCCATCAGTCTTGACGGGTATCAGCCCCAGCATTTT.

V and J are TRBV19 and TRBJ1-2, with D possibly matching TRBD1 (6 bases). Germline loops: CDR1 LNHDA, CDR2 SQIVND (reference sequence). The CDR3 loop spans 17 amino acids. Trimming shortened V by 5 bases and J by 0 bases, and 19 bases separated the two germline ends. In DNA, the CDR3 is TGTGCCAGTAGTTCTGGGCAGGGGATACATACTAACTATGGCTACACCTTC. This codes for CASSSGQGIHTNYGYTF.

The rearrangement uses TRBV5-1 and TRBJ2-4, with D tentatively TRBD2 (6 bases). Germline CDR1 is SGHRS and CDR2 is YFSETQ. The CDR3 covers 17 residues. V was trimmed by 2 bases and J by 3 bases, leaving 18 bases between them. This CDR3 is CASSFGGLGWGKNIQYF. The CDR3 region has the DNA TGCGCCAGCAGCTTTGGGGGACTCGGCTGGGGCAAAAACATTCAGTACTTC.

This chain connects TRBV29-1 to TRBJ2-1, with TRBD2 matching over 8 bases. Trimming took 8 bases from V and 4 from J; bases not matched to a gene: 16. The V gene's germline CDR1 is SQVTM and CDR2 ANQGSEA. The CDR3 sequence is 16 residues long. DNA of the CDR3: TGCAGCTCTCGGGGGATAACTAGCGGTCTGTACAATGAGCAGTTCTTC. Its translation is CSSRGITSGLYNEQFF.

This sequence joins TRBV7-2 and TRBJ2-1, with 15 bases identical to TRBD2. The V gene end was trimmed by 5 bases and the J gene end by 4 bases; junction bases not matched to a gene: 9. Germline-derived CDR1 and CDR2 are SGHTA and FQGNSA. The CDR3 contains 18 residues. CDR3 amino acids: CASSGTSGGLGLYNEQFF. The CDR3 DNA reads as TGTGCCAGCAGCGGGACTAGCGGGGGGCTTGGACTTTACAATGAGCAGTTCTTC.

With respect to this clone: At one end the junction does not follow the germline gene, possibly because of a read error. This sequence joins TRBV29-1 and TRBJ1-2; no clear D. The CDR3 has 13 residues. Germline lookup yields CDR1 SQVTM and CDR2 ANQGSEA. The CDR3 DNA follows: TGCAGCGAGATTGGAGGGTACGACTATGGCCACACCTTC. Residues: CSEIGGYDYGHTF.

This clone was seen only a few times. The chain joins TRBV6-1 to TRBJ1-4; D unclear. CDR3 length: 16 residues. Trimming shortened V by 4 bases and J by 8 bases, and 20 bases separated the two germline ends. The germline V gene encodes CDR1 MNHNS and CDR2 SASEGT. In DNA, the CDR3 is TGTGCCAGCAGTGGGAGGCGGACCCTCTTTGGGGAAAAACTGTTTTTT. It yields the protein CASSGRRTLFGEKLFF.

V is TRBV6-5 and J is TRBJ1-1, with D perhaps TRBD1 (6 bases). Germline V gene sequence: CDR1 MNHEY, CDR2 SVGAGI. The ends were cut back, 6 bases at V and 5 bases at J, with 16 bases in the middle. CDR3 length: 14 amino acids. The CDR3 DNA follows: TGTGCCAGCAGGAGTTCTGGGGGGCTGACTGAAGCTTTCTTT. This gives the protein CASRSSGGLTEAFF.

This sequence joins TRBV28 and TRBJ2-7, with D possibly TRBD2 on 6 matching bases. V lost 6 bases and J 1 base, leaving 16 bases between the germline ends. Germline CDR1 is MDHEN and CDR2 is SYDVKM. CDR3 length equals 15 residues. In DNA form, the CDR3 reads TGTGCCAGCAGCCGCCCGGGGGAAGGATCCTACGAGCAGTACTTC. Residues: CASSRPGEGSYEQYF.

The chain links TRBV6-6 to TRBJ2-7, with unresolved D. From germline, CDR1 is MNHNY and CDR2 SVGAGI (reference sequence). V lost 5 bases, J lost 7 bases, and 9 bases lay in between. CDR3 length equals 11 residues. This chain's CDR3 is CASSDWGEQYF. The DNA of the CDR3 is TGTGCCAGCAGTGACTGGGGAGAGCAGTACTTC.

This sequence joins TRBV13 and TRBJ2-2; D is possibly TRBD2 (6 bases). This CDR3 spans 15 amino acids. CDR1 and CDR2 (germline): PRHDT, FYEKMQ (reference sequence). V was clipped by 3 bases and J by 0 bases, with 8 bases between them. The CDR3 here is CASSFGGANTGELFF. CDR3 coding DNA: TGTGCCAGCAGCTTCGGGGGAGCGAACACCGGGGAGCTGTTTTTT.

The V and J genes are TRBV4-1 and TRBJ2-2, with 13 positions matching TRBD2. V shed 4 bases, J shed 4 bases, and the junction held 9 bases outside the gene matches. The CDR3 is 18 amino acids. The V gene's germline CDR1 is MGHRA and CDR2 YSYEKL. CDR3 sequence reads: CASSRGLAGPSATGELFF. The CDR3, as DNA: TGCGCCAGCAGCCGGGGACTAGCGGGGCCTAGCGCCACCGGGGAGCTGTTTTTT.

The chain joins TRBV11-3 to TRBJ2-2; 12 nucleotides line up with TRBD1. J lost 6 bases, V lost 5 bases, and 13 bases had no gene match. CDR1 and CDR2 (germline): SGHNT, YENEEA. The CDR3 contains 18 residues. The CDR3 loop is CASSPGRWDRGRPGELFF. Written as DNA, the CDR3 is TGTGCCAGCAGCCCCGGCCGGTGGGACAGGGGGCGGCCCGGGGAGCTGTTTTTT.

The J gene is TRBJ1-1, the V gene TRBV7-9, with D possibly being TRBD1 (6 bases). The length of the CDR3 is 13 residues. The V end lost 5 bases, the J end lost 4 bases, and 11 bases lay between the germline ends. The germline gives CDR1 SEHNR, CDR2 FQNEAQ (reference sequence). The CDR3 bases are TGTGCCAGCAGCCCGAAGGGGGTCACTGAAGCTTTCTTT. Its translation is CASSPKGVTEAFF.

The chain has TRBV6-5 and TRBJ1-6; D is possibly TRBD1 (6 bases). The CDR3 consists of 14 residues. V was shortened by 7 bases and J by 10 bases, with 17 bases between the two germline ends. The germline V gene encodes CDR1 MNHEY and CDR2 SVGAGI. CDR3 sequence: CASTPPGGGSPLHF. The CDR3 nucleotides are TGTGCCAGCACCCCCCCCGGGGGGGGCTCACCCCTCCACTTT.

The rearrangement joins TRBV7-8 to TRBJ1-5; a possible D gene is TRBD1 (6 bases). CDR1 and CDR2 from the germline V gene are SGHVS and FQNEAQ. This CDR3 has 14 amino acids. Trimming took 3 bases from V and 1 from J, leaving 7 bases between them. The CDR3 protein is CASSLQGSNQPQHF. In DNA form, the CDR3 reads TGTGCCAGCAGCTTGCAGGGGAGCAATCAGCCCCAGCATTTT. The full variable domain, its missing parts supplied by reference TRBV7-8 and TRBJ1-5, is GAGVSQSPRYKVAKRGQDVALRCDPISGHVSLFWYQQALGQGPEFLTYFQNEAQLDKSGLPSDRFFAERPEGSVSTLKIQRTQQEDSAVYLCASSLQGSNQPQHFGDGTRLSIL.

The J gene is TRBJ2-7, the V gene TRBV9, with D tentatively TRBD2 (6 bases). CDR3 size: 14 residues. Germline V gene data show CDR1 as SGDLS and CDR2 as YYNGEE. Trimming took 4 bases from V and 2 from J, leaving 13 bases between them. The CDR3 coding sequence is TGTGCCAGCAGCTTCCTTCCGGGGGCCTACGAGCAGTACTTC. This translates into CASSFLPGAYEQYF.

The genes are TRBV7-9 and TRBJ1-6; D remains ambiguous. Germline CDR1 reads SEHNR; CDR2 reads FQNEAQ (reference sequence). This CDR3 is 16 amino acids long. V dropped 4 bases and J dropped 7 bases, with 17 bases sitting between them. This chain's CDR3 is CASSSGWGTENSPLHF. The CDR3 region has the DNA TGTGCCAGCAGCTCCGGTTGGGGAACCGAAAATTCACCCCTCCACTTT.

V gene TRBV9 combines with J gene TRBJ1-6, with D perhaps TRBD1 (6 bases). The CDR3 contains 13 residues. Trimming pared 3 bases from V and 9 bases from J, leaving 10 bases between. Germline V gene lookup returns CDR1 SGDLS and CDR2 YYNGEE. In nucleotides, the CDR3 is TGTGCCAGCAGCGGCTCAGGGGTTTCACCCCTCCACTTT. Translating gives CASSGSGVSPLHF.

This clone was counted a single time. The V call is TRBV12-3 or TRBV12-4, the J call TRBJ2-5; D is uncertain. This CDR3 region has 12 residues. Trimming removed 7 bases from V and 5 bases from J, with 11 bases in between. CDR3 protein: CASNGLGETQYF. The CDR3 DNA reads TGTGCCAGCAATGGTTTGGGGGAGACCCAGTACTTC.